This T cell receptor beta chain was captured in a study of T-cell memory formation after mild COVID-19. TCRdb itself ran the 5' RACE reads through MiXCR, one entry per CDR3 protein. The sample includes around 13,000 distinct CDR3 sequences, about 11% of them seen just once. This clonotype showed up many times. Sequencing used PBMCs or a T cell subset sorted from them (not recorded which). This clonotype was sampled from an adult woman who had mild COVID-19 (a few samples of this study predate the infection). Cell type and time point are not known.

This CDR3 is CASSQGLMNTEAFF. CDR3 DNA sequence: TGTGCCAGCAGCCAAGGATTGATGAACACTGAAGCTTTCTTT. The chain recombines TRBV14 with TRBJ1-1; D not resolved. V lost 1 base, J lost 0 bases, and 6 bases lay in between. The CDR3 is 14 amino acids. Germline CDR1 is SGHDN and CDR2 is FVKESK.